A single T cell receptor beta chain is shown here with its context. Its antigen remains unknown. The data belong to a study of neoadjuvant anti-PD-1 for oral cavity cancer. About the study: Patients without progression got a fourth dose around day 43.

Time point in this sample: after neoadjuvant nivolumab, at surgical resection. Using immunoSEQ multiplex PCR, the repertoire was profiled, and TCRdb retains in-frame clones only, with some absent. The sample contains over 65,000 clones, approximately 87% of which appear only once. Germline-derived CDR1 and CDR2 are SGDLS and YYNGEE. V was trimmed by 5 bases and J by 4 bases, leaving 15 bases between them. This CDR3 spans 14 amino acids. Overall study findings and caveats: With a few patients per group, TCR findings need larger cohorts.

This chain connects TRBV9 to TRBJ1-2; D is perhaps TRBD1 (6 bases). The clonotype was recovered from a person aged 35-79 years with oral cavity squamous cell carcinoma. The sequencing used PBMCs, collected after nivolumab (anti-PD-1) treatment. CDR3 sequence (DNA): TGTGCCAGCAGACCCGGGGGCGGGAGCTATGGCTACACCTTC. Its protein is CASRPGGGSYGYTF.